This T cell receptor (beta chain) appears in the sequencing data of a study of response to subunit inactivated influenza vaccine. This clonotype was recorded at least ten times. TCRdb called the RT-PCR reads again in MiXCR, with one record for every CDR3 protein. Among fewer than 600,000 distinct CDR3 sequences listed, around 7.7% were seen once. Germline V gene data show CDR1 as MDHEN and CDR2 as SYDVKM. This CDR3 has 16 amino acids. Trimming pared 6 bases from V and 3 bases from J, leaving 20 bases between. The genes are TRBV28 and TRBJ1-1; D perhaps matches TRBD1 (5 bases). The sequence was obtained from a man between 50 and 70 years old who received an inactivated influenza vaccine. The specimen comprised PBMCs from blood, sampled around 25 months after vaccination. The CDR3 sequence is CASSPHTGGGDTEAFF. The CDR3, as DNA: TGTGCCAGCAGCCCCCACACCGGCGGAGGGGACACTGAAGCTTTCTTT.